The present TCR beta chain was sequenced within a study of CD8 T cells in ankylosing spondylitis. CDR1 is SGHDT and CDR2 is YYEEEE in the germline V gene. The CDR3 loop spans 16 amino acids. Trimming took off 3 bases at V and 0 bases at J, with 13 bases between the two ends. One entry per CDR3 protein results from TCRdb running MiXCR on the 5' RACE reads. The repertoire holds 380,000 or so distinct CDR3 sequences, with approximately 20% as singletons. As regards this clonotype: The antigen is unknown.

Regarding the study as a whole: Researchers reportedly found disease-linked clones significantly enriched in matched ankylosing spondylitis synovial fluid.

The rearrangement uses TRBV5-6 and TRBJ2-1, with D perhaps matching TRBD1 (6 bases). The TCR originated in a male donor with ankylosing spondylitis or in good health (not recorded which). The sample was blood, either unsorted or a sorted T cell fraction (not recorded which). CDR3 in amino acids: CASSSRGPSSYNEQFF. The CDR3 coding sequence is TGTGCCAGCAGCTCCAGGGGACCAAGCTCCTACAATGAGCAGTTCTTC.